This T cell receptor beta chain was found in a study of T cell repertoires in cytomegalovirus infection. Whole-study context: HLA-B-restricted CMV epitopes that are well studied were used alongside recently identified HLA-C-restricted ones. Public TCR beta signatures provided an indication of both CMV infection and a matching HLA type.

This clonotype turned up a few times. The antigen remains unidentified. MiXCR was run by TCRdb on the reads, yielding one entry per CDR3 protein. This table holds hundreds of thousands of distinct CDR3 sequences, around 32% found once. The V gene's germline CDR1 is LNHDA and CDR2 SQIVND (reference sequence). The CDR3 contains 13 residues. The V and J ends lost 5 bases and 6 bases respectively, with 13 bases between them. The study, taken as a whole, reports: There were HLA-C-restricted CMV-specific TCR beta clonotypes dominating the ex vivo response. Cumulative public TCR beta family frequency identified carriers of CMV plus the relevant HLA.

This clonotype originated in a human donor in good health (CMV status not recorded). Some clones in this sample may be carry-over from other donors' samples. The genes are TRBV19 and TRBJ1-2, with unresolved D. The sequencing here drew on cultured CD8+ T cells from PBMCs, taken from culture after CMV antigen stimulation. The CDR3 here is CASSFSTLDGYTF. CDR3 coding DNA: TGTGCCAGTAGTTTCAGTACCTTGGATGGCTACACCTTC. Looking up the rest from reference TRBV19 and TRBJ1-2 gives the full variable domain: DGGITQSPKYLFRKEGQNVTLSCEQNLNHDAMYWYRQDPGQGLRLIYYSQIVNDFQKGDIAEGYSVSREKKESFPLTVTSAQKNPTAFYLCASSFSTLDGYTFGSGTRLTVV.